Below are 28 T cell receptor beta chains sequenced from a single sample in a study of shared clonotypes between healthy human individuals. Measured with immunoSEQ multiplex PCR; TCRdb has only the in-frame clones, and not every one. This table has about 2,200,000 clones, 85% to 95% appearing once. In the naive CD8 group, cells lacked CD45RO and were positively selected for CCR7, so terminally differentiated effector memory CD45RA+ cells were left out. The sample consisted of naive CD8+ T cells from PBMCs. These TCRs come from a man between 18 and 35 years old in good health. Some clones in this sample may be carry-over from other donors' samples.

V is TRBV14 and J is TRBJ2-1; TRBD1 agrees at 7 bases. Germline V CDR1 and CDR2: SGHDN, FVKESK. V lost 5 bases and J lost 4; bases outside the gene matches: 8. CDR3 length: 15 residues. CDR3 nucleotide sequence: TGTGCCAGCAGCACCCGGGACAGAGTATACAATGAGCAGTTCTTC. Its protein is CASSTRDRVYNEQFF.

The chain joins TRBV28 to TRBJ2-7; TRBD2 agrees at 7 bases. Germline V gives CDR1 MDHEN, CDR2 SYDVKM. V trimming: 7 bases; J trimming: 4 bases; junction bases outside the gene matches: 10. The CDR3 consists of 14 residues. The CDR3 bases are TGTGCCAGCACCTCTAACCGGGGGGAGTACGAGCAGTACTTC. Protein sequence: CASTSNRGEYEQYF. Based on the CDR3 plus reference TRBV28 and TRBJ2-7, the full variable domain is DVKVTQSSRYLVKRTGEKVFLECVQDMDHENMFWYRQDPGLGLRLIYFSYDVKMKEKGDIPEGYSVSREKKERFSLILESASTNQTSMYLCASTSNRGEYEQYFGPGTRLTVT.

The rearrangement joins TRBV28 to TRBJ2-7, with D perhaps TRBD2 (5 bases). Between the trimmed V and J ends, which lost 6 bases and 3 bases, there was a span of 12 bases. This CDR3 spans 13 amino acids. Germline V gene data show CDR1 as MDHEN and CDR2 as SYDVKM. The CDR3 DNA reads TGTGCCAGCAGAGGACTTGGGAACTACGAGCAGTACTTC. It encodes CASRGLGNYEQYF. Full variable domain (outside the CDR3, taken from reference TRBV28 and TRBJ2-7): DVKVTQSSRYLVKRTGEKVFLECVQDMDHENMFWYRQDPGLGLRLIYFSYDVKMKEKGDIPEGYSVSREKKERFSLILESASTNQTSMYLCASRGLGNYEQYFGPGTRLTVT.

The rearrangement uses TRBV28 and TRBJ2-7; D perhaps matches TRBD1 (6 bases). Trimming shortened V by 1 base and J by 3 bases, and 16 bases separated the two germline ends. The length of the CDR3 is 16 residues. Germline CDR1 MDHEN, CDR2 SYDVKM. The CDR3 sequence: CASSLLGDIWYYEQYF. In nucleotides, the CDR3 is TGTGCCAGCAGTTTATTGGGGGACATCTGGTACTACGAGCAGTACTTC.

The CDR3 region has the DNA TGTGCCAGCAGTCCCTCACGGGTCCTCTATGGCTACACCTTC. Its protein product is CASSPSRVLYGYTF. The genes are TRBV28 and TRBJ1-2, with unresolved D. Trimming took 5 bases from V and 4 from J, leaving 14 bases between them. Germline V gene sequence: CDR1 MDHEN, CDR2 SYDVKM. The CDR3 spans 14 residues.

V usage is TRBV14 and J usage is TRBJ2-1; D might be TRBD2 (5 bases). The CDR3 loop spans 16 amino acids. Germline values: CDR1 SGHDN, CDR2 FVKESK. V was trimmed by 0 bases and J by 0 bases, leaving 9 bases between them. CDR3 region: CASSQEGLASYNEQFF. The CDR3 nucleotides are TGTGCCAGCAGCCAAGAAGGCCTAGCCTCCTACAATGAGCAGTTCTTC.

The chain combines TRBV7-8 with TRBJ2-1; possibly TRBD2 for D (5 bases). The V gene's germline CDR1 is SGHVS and CDR2 FQNEAQ. The ends were cut back, 1 base at V and 2 bases at J, with 9 bases in the middle. The CDR3 has 15 amino acids. CDR3 sequence: CASSLDGGPYNEQFF. The DNA for the CDR3 is TGTGCCAGCAGCTTAGATGGAGGACCCTACAATGAGCAGTTCTTC.

V and J are TRBV29-1 and TRBJ2-7; 9 nucleotides line up with TRBD1. CDR3 length: 17 amino acids. Germline V lookup: CDR1 SQVTM, CDR2 ANQGSEA. J lost 6 bases, V lost 5 bases, and 20 bases had no gene match. CDR3 sequence reads: CSVYQITGQGIFGEQYF. Here the CDR3 DNA reads TGCAGCGTTTACCAAATTACGGGACAGGGAATTTTTGGCGAGCAGTACTTC.

CDR3 sequence reads: CASSQVRQGPRFSGNTIYF. The CDR3 coding sequence is TGTGCCAGCAGCCAAGTACGACAGGGCCCCCGTTTCTCTGGAAACACCATATATTTT. The chain employs TRBV4-2 and TRBJ1-3; 7 positions agree with TRBD1. The CDR3 totals 19 residues. V lost 1 base and J lost 0; bases outside the gene matches: 12. Germline V CDR1 and CDR2: LGHNA, YNFKEQ.

This chain joins TRBV19 and TRBJ2-1; 10 bases match TRBD2. The CDR3 runs to 16 residues. Germline V gene data show CDR1 as LNHDA and CDR2 as SQIVND (reference sequence). With 3 bases clipped from V and 6 bases from J, the junction kept 8 bases outside the gene matches. The CDR3 DNA reads TGTGCCAGTAGTATGTACAGCGGGAGGGCCGGCAATGAGCAGTTCTTC. Its translation: CASSMYSGRAGNEQFF.

The CDR3 sequence: CASSPSGRAAWILAKNIQYF. Here the CDR3 DNA reads TGTGCCAGCAGCCCTAGCGGGAGGGCCGCCTGGATTTTAGCCAAAAACATTCAGTACTTC. The V gene is TRBV12-1, the J gene TRBJ2-4; the table assigns TRBD2, which was not confirmed against the DNA. TRBV12-1 is marked as a pseudogene. This CDR3 spans 20 amino acids.

The V gene is TRBV4-1, the J gene TRBJ2-7; TRBD2 aligns across 9 bases. Germline V lookup: CDR1 MGHRA, CDR2 YSYEKL. The CDR3 is made up of 17 amino acids. Trimming removed 1 base from V and 5 bases from J; junction bases left unmatched: 12. The CDR3 coding sequence is TGCGCCAGCAGCCAAGGCCCGCCCCTAGCGGGAAAAGACGAGCAGTACTTC. Its translation is CASSQGPPLAGKDEQYF.

This chain connects TRBV7-9 to TRBJ2-6; unclear D gene. V was trimmed by 10 bases and J by 1 base, leaving 23 bases between them. Germline V gives CDR1 SEHNR, CDR2 FQNEAQ (reference sequence). The CDR3 contains 18 residues. CDR3 in DNA: TGTGCCAACCATATTCCCGGAGAGCCCCAATCTGGGGCCAACGTCCTGACTTTC. Its translation is CANHIPGEPQSGANVLTF.

The chain combines TRBV28 with TRBJ1-4, with D hard to call. Germline CDR1 and CDR2: MDHEN and SYDVKM. This CDR3 contains 16 residues. V shed 2 bases and J shed 3 bases, with 13 bases lying between them. The CDR3 sequence is CASSLGLREPNEKLFF. The CDR3 DNA reads as TGTGCCAGCAGTTTAGGTTTACGGGAACCTAATGAAAAACTGTTTTTT.

The rearrangement uses TRBV6-6 and TRBJ2-3, with D unresolved. This CDR3 spans 13 amino acids. CDR1 and CDR2 from the germline V gene are MNHNY and SVGAGI (reference sequence). V dropped 7 bases and J dropped 4 bases, with 12 bases sitting between them. The CDR3 reads CASTNGPPDTQYF. CDR3 sequence (DNA): TGTGCCAGCACCAATGGCCCGCCAGATACGCAGTATTTT.

The rearrangement joins TRBV5-4 to TRBJ2-7; TRBD1 matches 9 bases. With 3 bases clipped from V and 2 bases from J, the junction kept 3 bases outside the gene matches. Looked up from germline, CDR1 is SGHNT and CDR2 is YYREEE (reference sequence). The CDR3 runs 14 residues. This CDR3 reads CASSWGDRAYEQYF. For the CDR3, the DNA is TGTGCCAGCAGCTGGGGGGACAGGGCCTACGAGCAGTACTTC.

V gene TRBV19 combines with J gene TRBJ1-1; D might be TRBD1 (5 bases). V gave up 4 bases and J gave up 0 bases, with 15 bases separating them. Germline assignment: CDR1 LNHDA and CDR2 SQIVND (reference sequence). The CDR3 runs 16 residues. The CDR3 sequence is CASSKGGWGMNTEAFF. As DNA, the CDR3 is TGTGCCAGTAGTAAAGGAGGATGGGGCATGAACACTGAAGCTTTCTTT. The variable domain in full, completed from reference TRBV19 and TRBJ1-1, reads DGGITQSPKYLFRKEGQNVTLSCEQNLNHDAMYWYRQDPGQGLRLIYYSQIVNDFQKGDIAEGYSVSREKKESFPLTVTSAQKNPTAFYLCASSKGGWGMNTEAFFGQGTRLTVV.

On this clone: Other DNA sequences from this sample encode an identical CDR3 as well. The rearrangement joins TRBV9 to TRBJ2-7; no firm D call. The CDR3 contains 14 residues. V dropped 0 bases and J dropped 2 bases, with 9 bases sitting between them. CDR1 and CDR2 from the germline V gene are SGDLS and YYNGEE. The CDR3 DNA reads TGTGCCAGCAGCGTAGATAGGGTTCCCTACGAGCAGTACTTC. Translating it yields CASSVDRVPYEQYF.

The gene calls are TRBV7-8 and TRBJ1-5; no clear D gene. The CDR3 consists of 14 residues. CDR1 is SGHVS and CDR2 is FQNEAQ in the germline V gene. V was cut by 1 base and J by 6 bases, with 10 bases left in between. The CDR3 loop is CASSLERGPQPQHF. As DNA, the CDR3 is TGTGCCAGCAGCTTAGAACGCGGCCCTCAGCCCCAGCATTTT.

This clone was counted a few times. V and J are TRBV27 and TRBJ2-2; D uncertain. This CDR3 is built from 12 residues. V lost 8 bases and J lost 8, with 12 bases in between. Germline CDR1 and CDR2: MNHEY and SMNVEV (reference sequence). CDR3 protein: CASCRGLGELFF. The CDR3 DNA reads as TGTGCCAGCTGCCGCGGCCTTGGGGAGCTGTTTTTT.

The J gene is TRBJ2-7, the V gene TRBV19; the match to TRBD2 covers 8 bases. The V segment lost 5 bases and the J segment 3 bases; nucleotides outside the gene matches: 9. The CDR3 runs to 15 residues. Germline loops: CDR1 LNHDA, CDR2 SQIVND (reference sequence). The CDR3 sequence: CASSVVSGIDYEQYF. The DNA for the CDR3 is TGTGCCAGTAGTGTCGTTAGCGGGATTGACTACGAGCAGTACTTC.

This clone came up once. The chain has TRBV27 and TRBJ1-1, with TRBD1 matching over 8 bases. From germline, CDR1 is MNHEY and CDR2 SMNVEV (reference sequence). The CDR3 is 16 residues long. Trimming removed 3 bases from V and 5 bases from J; junction bases left unmatched: 11. CDR3 loop: CASSFPPGQGGTEAFF. The CDR3 DNA sequence: TGTGCCAGCAGTTTCCCTCCCGGACAGGGAGGGACTGAAGCTTTCTTT.

This clone has just one count. The V gene is TRBV27, the J gene TRBJ2-1; D is unclear. Trimming took off 6 bases at V and 0 bases at J, with 15 bases between the two ends. Germline CDR1 MNHEY, CDR2 SMNVEV (reference sequence). CDR3 size: 16 residues. The CDR3: CASRPIPKSSYNEQFF. The DNA of the CDR3 is TGTGCCAGCAGGCCAATCCCAAAGAGCTCCTACAATGAGCAGTTCTTC.

The gene calls are TRBV7-9 and TRBJ2-2, with D possibly matching TRBD2 (5 bases). With 1 base removed from V and 4 bases from J, the gap between germline ends came to 10 bases. This CDR3 contains 15 residues. Germline CDR1 reads SEHNR; CDR2 reads FQNEAQ (reference sequence). The DNA for the CDR3 is TGTGCCAGCAGCTTAGTACGGGGTGGCACCGGGGAGCTGTTTTTT. This encodes CASSLVRGGTGELFF.

The V gene is TRBV19, the J gene TRBJ2-3; 10 nucleotides match TRBD1. Trimming cost V 5 bases and J 4 bases; bases outside gene matches: 6. The CDR3 is 15 residues long. CDR1 and CDR2 (germline): LNHDA, SQIVND (reference sequence). The CDR3 sequence is CASSSRDRGSDTQYF. CDR3 DNA sequence: TGTGCCAGTAGTTCGAGGGACAGGGGCTCAGATACGCAGTATTTT.

J is TRBJ2-3 and V is TRBV10-1; D remains ambiguous. This CDR3 contains 11 residues. CDR1 is WNHNN, CDR2 SYGVQD, per germline (reference sequence). The ends were cut back, 3 bases at V and 7 bases at J, with 5 bases in the middle. The CDR3 sequence is CASSDGHTQYF. CDR3 nucleotide sequence: TGCGCCAGCAGTGACGGTCATACGCAGTATTTT.

This clone was observed once. CDR3 sequence reads: CASSVGGGIDSYNEQFF. The CDR3 nucleotides are TGTGCCAGCAGCGTAGGTGGCGGGATCGACTCCTACAATGAGCAGTTCTTC. This chain links TRBV9 with TRBJ2-1, with D tentatively TRBD2 (6 bases). The CDR3 has 17 amino acids. Trimming removed 0 bases from V and 0 bases from J, with 13 bases in between. CDR1 is SGDLS, CDR2 YYNGEE, per germline.

The CDR3 here is CASSQAQWSGNTIYF. The CDR3 DNA follows: TGCGCCAGCAGCCAAGCCCAGTGGTCCGGAAACACCATATATTTT. This chain joins TRBV4-1 and TRBJ1-3; unclear D gene. The length of the CDR3 is 15 residues. Per germline, CDR1 MGHRA and CDR2 YSYEKL. V was shortened by 1 base and J by 4 bases, with 11 bases between the two germline ends.